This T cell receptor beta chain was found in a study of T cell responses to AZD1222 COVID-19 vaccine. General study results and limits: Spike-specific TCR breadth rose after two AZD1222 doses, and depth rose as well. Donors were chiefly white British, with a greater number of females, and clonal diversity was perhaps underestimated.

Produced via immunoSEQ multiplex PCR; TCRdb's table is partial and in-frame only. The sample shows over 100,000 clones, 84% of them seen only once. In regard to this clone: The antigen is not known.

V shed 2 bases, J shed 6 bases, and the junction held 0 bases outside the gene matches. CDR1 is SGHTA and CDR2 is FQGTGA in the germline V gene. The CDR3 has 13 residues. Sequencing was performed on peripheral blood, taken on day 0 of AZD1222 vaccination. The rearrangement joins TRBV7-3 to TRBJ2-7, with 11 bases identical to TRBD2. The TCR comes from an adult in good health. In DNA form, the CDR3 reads TGTGCCAGCAGCTTAGGGACTAGCGGCGAGCAGTACTTC. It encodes CASSLGTSGEQYF.